This TCR beta chain was profiled in a study of T cells in Graves' hyperthyroidism and ophthalmopathy (dated by TCRdb to about 2019). For the study in its entirety: Peripheral blood samples were taken at the time of initial diagnosis, prior to any treatment. Thyroid tissue and blood T-cell repertoires from over 5 Graves' hyperthyroidism patients were also compared in the study. An independent validation cohort of under 20 hyperthyroidism patients and roughly 16 patients who later progressed to ophthalmopathy tested prospective prediction of ophthalmopathy. To identify distinguishing TCR V-J signatures, a discovery cohort of 100 patients was used, comprising some 45 with Graves' ophthalmopathy and some 60 with stable Graves' hyperthyroidism. TCR Vbeta CDR3 sequencing of 120 to 150 peripheral blood samples (approximately 44 ophthalmopathy, roughly 74 hyperthyroidism and approximately 17 progressor patients) is reported in the paper. The approximately 97 discovery patients were randomly divided into training and test sets at a 7:3 ratio. After blood sampling, hyperthyroidism patients were treated with methimazole at a starting dose of 30 mg daily, and ophthalmopathy patients were treated with high-dose intravenous methylprednisolone. Findings and caveats that apply to the study as a whole: During validation, the model predicted progression to ophthalmopathy a median of approximately 6.5 months ahead of onset, with 60% to 71% sensitivity and roughly 72% specificity. No statistical method was used to fix the sample size in advance, and group allocation was not hidden from the investigators. Blood samples also contained most of the expanded thyroid clonotypes (frequency above 0.001), which suggests that blood repertoires may reflect thyroid immune responses. In cross-validation, a model built on a 13 V-J signature told ophthalmopathy apart from stable hyperthyroidism with 87.88% sensitivity and 81% to 82% specificity, and in testing the same model reached 80%/75%.

A patient counted as having stable Graves' hyperthyroidism if no progression to ophthalmopathy occurred over 18 months of follow-up. Hyperthyroidism patients were newly diagnosed, had a disease duration of under 2 months, and were aged 18 to 65 years. The study excluded patients with uncontrolled infections, other autoimmune diseases, pregnancy or lactation. Diagnoses relied on clinical symptoms, serum thyroxine and TRAb, thyroid ultrasound and orbital computed tomography. Ficoll-Paque density gradient centrifugation was used to isolate PBMCs from approximately 11 ml of fresh peripheral blood. Total RNA was extracted using Trizol reagent, and RNA quality was assessed on an Agilent 2100 Bioanalyzer. TCR beta CDR3 regions were amplified from RNA transcripts. The first round of RT-PCR for the TCR CDR3 was performed with the HTBI primer set and the Qiagen OneStep RT-PCR kit. The libraries were constructed in a second round of multiplex PCR and then size-selected and purified. Paired-end sequencing of the libraries was performed with 100 bp reads on an Illumina HiSeq2000. The published analysis was carried out like this. SOAPnuke was used to process the raw data, removing reads that contained adapters or uncalled bases, had a mean Phred below 15, or lacked an exact match to the constant primer or identifier. COPE v1.2.5 was used to merge the high-quality paired reads, and each unique nucleotide sequence was defined as a clonotype. MiTCR v1.1 was used to align clonotypes to the IMGT TRBV, TRBD and TRBJ reference segments. Only V-J combinations with frequency above 0.0001, covering about 99% of repertoires, were analysed. A TCS score was defined as the ratio between F50 (clonal expansion) and ExV (chaos), using BLOSUM62-based TCRdist between CDR3 peptides within each V-J. Welch's t-statistics and random forest reduced several hundred V-J features to 13, which were used in a naive Bayes classifier (R e1071). TCRdb reprocessed the public reads (quality trimming at Q25 with fastp, clone calling with MiXCR) and kept in-frame beta chains. Each entry merges the rows of one CDR3 protein and shows their most common DNA and genes. In this record, the V and J calls reflect TCRdb's handling and not the investigators' own analysis. The sample includes a few hundred thousand distinct CDR3 sequences, with approximately 14% observed a single time. Around 7.5% of the sample is in the top ten clones.

From its cysteine to its phenylalanine, the CDR3 spans 12 amino acids. Kept here is only the CDR3 DNA, which spans 36 bases and is read in frame from base 1. V is reduced by 8 bases and J by 6 bases, leaving a spacing of 14 bases between them. CDR1 SNHLY and CDR2 FYNNEI are derived from the germline V gene. Notes on this clonotype: The target of this receptor is not known. Per-nucleotide qualities are absent, and no much larger clonotype sits a single base away.

The sample taken for sequencing was blood. The rearrangement joined TRBV2 to TRBJ2-7; 6 matching bases give a weak D call of TRBD1. The TCR comes from a woman in her thirties with Graves' hyperthyroidism. The nucleotide sequence is TGTGCCAGCTCGTCTGGGGGCTGCGAGCAGTACTTC. Translation gives CASSSGGCEQYF.